Below, 17 T cell receptor beta chains from the same sample are listed, as sequenced in a study of blood T cell repertoires in COVID-19. Assay: immunoSEQ multiplex PCR; the TCRdb copy retains only in-frame clones and omits some. Of under 150,000 clones listed, approximately 85% were seen once; the top ten hold about 8%. Sequenced input: peripheral blood. All receptors derive from a woman aged 60-70 years with COVID-19, enrolled during active disease.

This clone has a handful of counts. The chain uses TRBV7-8 and TRBJ1-1; 7 nucleotides agree with TRBD1. The CDR3 is 14 residues long. Germline values: CDR1 SGHVS, CDR2 FQNEAQ. J gave up 1 base and V 6 bases, and 5 bases lay outside the gene matches. CDR3 sequence reads: CASSPTGANTEAFF. In nucleotides, the CDR3 is TGTGCCAGCAGTCCTACAGGGGCGAACACTGAAGCTTTCTTT.

A word on this clone: The identical CDR3 is also encoded by other nucleotide sequences in the sample. V usage is TRBV5-6 and J usage is TRBJ1-2; the D is unclear. Trimming left V 5 bases short and J 3 bases short, with 5 bases between. The CDR3 length is 11 residues. The germline gives CDR1 SGHDT, CDR2 YYEEEE. The CDR3 loop reads CASSSYYGYTF. The DNA of the CDR3 is TGTGCCAGCAGTAGTTACTATGGCTACACCTTC.

To note about this clone: Different DNA sequences within this sample yield the same CDR3. The V and J genes are TRBV7-2 and TRBJ1-3; no firm D call. Germline CDR1 SGHTA, CDR2 FQGNSA. Trimming took off 5 bases at V and 4 bases at J, with 9 bases between the two ends. The CDR3 is 13 residues long. The CDR3 nucleotides read TGTGCCAGCAGCCTCGGAGGGGGAAACACCATATATTTT. This codes for CASSLGGGNTIYF.

The chain uses TRBV19 and TRBJ2-3; D is uncertain. From germline, CDR1 is LNHDA and CDR2 SQIVND (reference sequence). This CDR3 region has 15 residues. V lost 1 base and J 7 bases, leaving 15 bases between the germline ends. As DNA, the CDR3 is TGTGCCAGTAGTATAGTCCCATCCACACCGAATACGCAGTATTTT. It is translated as CASSIVPSTPNTQYF.

V and J are TRBV12-3 or TRBV12-4 and TRBJ1-1; the match to TRBD1 covers 8 bases. V shed 5 bases and J 11 bases; nucleotides not matched to a gene: 7. The CDR3 has 12 amino acids. The CDR3 DNA reads as TGTGCCAGCAGTCCGGGGGCAGGGGGCGCTTTCTTT. It encodes CASSPGAGGAFF.

The chain combines TRBV20-1 with TRBJ2-1; 10 nucleotides match TRBD2. Trimming at V came to 3 bases and at J to 6 bases, leaving 8 bases not matched to a gene. The V gene's germline CDR1 is DFQATT and CDR2 SNEGSKA (reference sequence). This CDR3 spans 15 amino acids. The CDR3 is CSASELAGLRNEQFF. As DNA, the CDR3 is TGCAGTGCTAGTGAACTAGCGGGATTACGCAATGAGCAGTTCTTC.

The J gene is TRBJ1-6, the V gene TRBV30; 8 bases map to TRBD1. V lost 2 bases and J lost 9; bases outside the gene matches: 15. Germline CDR1 is GTSNPN and CDR2 is SVGIG (reference sequence). This CDR3 spans 17 amino acids. CDR3 nucleotides: TGTGCCTGGAGTCAATCCGGAGACAGGGGTTTGGGTTCACCCCTCCACTTT. It yields the protein CAWSQSGDRGLGSPLHF.

There are a few counts of this clone. The chain has TRBV10-3 and TRBJ2-7; TRBD1 agrees at 9 bases. V lost 6 bases, J lost 6 bases, and 6 bases stayed unmatched. The CDR3 loop spans 13 amino acids. Germline CDR1 is ENHRY and CDR2 is SYGVKD. For the CDR3, the DNA is TGTGCCATCAGGGACAGGGGCTTTGGCGAGCAGTACTTC. It translates to CAIRDRGFGEQYF.

The rearrangement joins TRBV5-1 to TRBJ2-3; D perhaps matches TRBD1 (5 bases). V lost 6 bases, J lost 4 bases, and 21 bases lay in between. This CDR3 comprises 16 residues. Per the germline V gene, CDR1 is SGHRS and CDR2 is YFSETQ. CDR3 coding DNA: TGCGCCAGCACCAACTTCGGACACGTGAATGCAGATACGCAGTATTTT. Translated: CASTNFGHVNADTQYF.

The rearrangement joins TRBV11-2 to TRBJ2-3, with a weak D call TRBD1 (5 bases). The CDR3 runs 16 residues. Germline CDR1 reads SGHAT; CDR2 reads FQNNGV. Trimming cost V 3 bases and J 2 bases, with 15 bases left between them. This CDR3 is CASSFVLQGPTDTQYF. CDR3 nucleotide sequence: TGTGCCAGCAGCTTTGTTCTGCAGGGTCCCACAGATACGCAGTATTTT. Full variable domain (rest looked up from reference TRBV11-2 and TRBJ2-3): EAGVAQSPRYKIIEKRQSVAFWCNPISGHATLYWYQQILGQGPKLLIQFQNNGVVDDSQLPKDRFSAERLKGVDSTLKIQPAKLEDSAVYLCASSFVLQGPTDTQYFGPGTRLTVL.

The count of this clone is one. CDR3 DNA sequence: TGTGCCAGCAGCTTAGGCGGTGGGACAGGGGAAAGGGACTATGGCTACACCTTC. It translates to CASSLGGGTGERDYGYTF. The rearrangement joins TRBV7-9 to TRBJ1-2, with 10 bases lining up with TRBD1. CDR1 and CDR2 from the germline V gene are SEHNR and FQNEAQ (reference sequence). The CDR3 consists of 18 residues. With 1 base clipped from V and 3 bases from J, the junction kept 11 bases outside the gene matches.

The chain's CDR3 is CASSLEGQGIYSPLHF. The CDR3, as DNA: TGTGCCAGCAGCTTAGAGGGACAGGGGATTTATTCACCCCTCCACTTT. This chain joins TRBV7-8 and TRBJ1-6; 10 nucleotides match TRBD1. J gave up 8 bases and V 1 base, and 5 bases lay outside the gene matches. Germline V CDR1 and CDR2: SGHVS, FQNEAQ. The CDR3 loop spans 16 amino acids.

The chain uses TRBV7-3 and TRBJ1-2, with D possibly matching TRBD1 (6 bases). The ends were cut back, 5 bases at V and 4 bases at J, with 23 bases in the middle. The CDR3 loop spans 17 amino acids. Germline values: CDR1 SGHTA, CDR2 FQGTGA. CDR3 sequence: CASSPKGENRPTYGYTF. For the CDR3, the DNA is TGTGCCAGCAGCCCAAAGGGGGAGAACCGCCCCACCTATGGCTACACCTTC.

As regards this clone: The sample has other DNA sequences that encode this CDR3 too. The chain recombines TRBV5-1 with TRBJ2-1, with 9 positions matching TRBD1. J gave up 4 bases and V 0 bases, and 5 bases lay outside the gene matches. This CDR3 comprises 16 residues. Per germline, CDR1 SGHRS and CDR2 YFSETQ. The DNA for the CDR3 is TGCGCCAGCAGCTTGGAAGGGACAGGGTTGTACAATGAGCAGTTCTTC. Translating it yields CASSLEGTGLYNEQFF.

The CDR3 protein is CASSLDYRVGYEKLFF. CDR3 in DNA: TGTGCCAGCAGTTTAGACTACAGGGTAGGGTATGAAAAACTGTTTTTT. The V and J genes are TRBV27 and TRBJ1-4; D is perhaps TRBD1 (6 bases). Looked up from germline, CDR1 is MNHEY and CDR2 is SMNVEV (reference sequence). V was pared by 2 bases and J by 6 bases, with 16 bases between. The CDR3 runs to 16 residues.

The chain links TRBV5-1 to TRBJ1-4; D uncertain. V gave up 1 base and J gave up 8 bases, with 15 bases separating them. This CDR3 has 15 amino acids. Germline V gene sequence: CDR1 SGHRS, CDR2 YFSETQ. CDR3 DNA sequence: TGCGCCAGCAGCTTGAGGACGGCGAGAGGGGAAAAACTGTTTTTT. As protein: CASSLRTARGEKLFF.

This clone appeared a single time. The CDR3 is CASGLGARYEQYF. CDR3 sequence (DNA): TGTGCCAGTGGATTGGGGGCGCGGTACGAGCAGTACTTC. The chain links TRBV19 to TRBJ2-7, with D perhaps TRBD1 (6 bases). Germline CDR1 and CDR2: LNHDA and SQIVND (reference sequence). This CDR3 is 13 amino acids long. The ends were cut back, 8 bases at V and 4 bases at J, with 15 bases in the middle.